This is a list of T cell receptor beta chains from one sample in a study of blood T cells in healthy people across ages. TCRdb reanalysed the 5' RACE reads using MiXCR and keeps one entry per CDR3 protein. The sample lists roughly 1.9 million distinct CDR3 sequences; 39% were seen once. The sequenced sample was blood. The receptors derive from a human donor in good health. Both conserved end residues are part of each CDR3. Fields, in order: CDR3 DNA, CDR3 protein, V gene, J gene, clone size, D gene. D genes are given only for firm matches. Size is stated for part of the rows, as once, few or many counts, or as a class when the clone is expanded.

cdr3_nt: TGTGCCAGCAGCTCCGGACGGCTGGGGGACGAGCAGTACTTC
cdr3_aa: CASSSGRLGDEQYF
v_call: TRBV7-9
j_call: TRBJ2-7
clone_size: few
d_call: NA

cdr3_nt: TGCAGCGTTGGTCGGACAGGCGAGGTTTTCGAGCAGTACTTC
cdr3_aa: CSVGRTGEVFEQYF
v_call: TRBV29-1
j_call: TRBJ2-7
clone_size: few
d_call: TRBD1

cdr3_nt: TGTGCCAACAGTCCGGCGGGGATAGGGGAGACCCAGTACTTC
cdr3_aa: CANSPAGIGETQYF
v_call: TRBV6-5
j_call: TRBJ2-5
clone_size: few
d_call: NA

cdr3_nt: TGTGCCAACAGCTCCCCGAGCACAGATACGCAGTATTTT
cdr3_aa: CANSSPSTDTQYF
v_call: TRBV7-9
j_call: TRBJ2-3
clone_size: NA
d_call: NA

cdr3_nt: TGTGCCAGTACCCAAAGAGGCAGAGAAGAGACCCAGTACTTC
cdr3_aa: CASTQRGREETQYF
v_call: TRBV19
j_call: TRBJ2-5
clone_size: NA
d_call: NA

cdr3_nt: TGTGCCAGCAGTTACCTCCTCCCTATATACAATGAGCAGTTCTTC
cdr3_aa: CASSYLLPIYNEQFF
v_call: TRBV6-2/TRBV6-3
j_call: TRBJ2-1
clone_size: NA
d_call: NA

cdr3_nt: TGTGCCAGCAAGACAGAGATGAACACTGAAGCTTTCTTT
cdr3_aa: CASKTEMNTEAFF
v_call: TRBV2
j_call: TRBJ1-1
clone_size: NA
d_call: NA

cdr3_nt: TGTGCCACCAGTGATTCCCCCCAAGAGACCCAGTACTTC
cdr3_aa: CATSDSPQETQYF
v_call: TRBV24-1
j_call: TRBJ2-5
clone_size: NA
d_call: NA

cdr3_nt: TGTGCCAGCAGTCCCTCGGTCCAACCAGCCTACGAGCAGTACTTC
cdr3_aa: CASSPSVQPAYEQYF
v_call: TRBV12-3/TRBV12-4
j_call: TRBJ2-7
clone_size: few
d_call: NA

cdr3_nt: TGCAGTGCCGACGGGCGGACAGAAGGATACGAGCAGTACTTC
cdr3_aa: CSADGRTEGYEQYF
v_call: TRBV20-1
j_call: TRBJ2-7
clone_size: NA
d_call: NA

cdr3_nt: TGTGCCAGCTCACCACCGATGGATTCTGAGCAGTTCTTC
cdr3_aa: CASSPPMDSEQFF
v_call: TRBV18
j_call: TRBJ2-1
clone_size: few
d_call: NA

cdr3_nt: TGCGCCAGCAGCCAAGATTACGGGAATGAAAAACTGTTTTTT
cdr3_aa: CASSQDYGNEKLFF
v_call: TRBV4-3
j_call: TRBJ1-4
clone_size: NA
d_call: NA

cdr3_nt: TGTGCCAGCAGCTGGGACGGCAATCAGCCCCAGCATTTT
cdr3_aa: CASSWDGNQPQHF
v_call: TRBV6-5
j_call: TRBJ1-5
clone_size: few
d_call: NA

cdr3_nt: TGTGCCAGCAGCCCCCGACAGGGCCAGCGGGAGACCCAGTACTTC
cdr3_aa: CASSPRQGQRETQYF
v_call: TRBV6-5
j_call: TRBJ2-5
clone_size: NA
d_call: TRBD1

cdr3_nt: TGTGCCAGCTCACCCGTCAGTCAGGACTATGGCTACACCTTC
cdr3_aa: CASSPVSQDYGYTF
v_call: TRBV18
j_call: TRBJ1-2
clone_size: few
d_call: NA

cdr3_nt: TGTGCCAGCAGCTTAGATACAGGCGAACAGCCCCAGCATTTT
cdr3_aa: CASSLDTGEQPQHF
v_call: TRBV11-2
j_call: TRBJ1-5
clone_size: NA
d_call: NA

cdr3_nt: TGTGCCAGCAGTGAAGCCCTAGCGGGGGGCACAGATACGCAGTATTTT
cdr3_aa: CASSEALAGGTDTQYF
v_call: TRBV6-1
j_call: TRBJ2-3
clone_size: NA
d_call: TRBD2

cdr3_nt: TGTGCCAGCCAGGACAGGGACACCTACGAGCAGTACTTC
cdr3_aa: CASQDRDTYEQYF
v_call: TRBV27
j_call: TRBJ2-7
clone_size: NA
d_call: TRBD1

cdr3_nt: TGCAGTGCTAGTACCGGGGCAAGAGATACGCAGTATTTT
cdr3_aa: CSASTGARDTQYF
v_call: TRBV20-1
j_call: TRBJ2-3
clone_size: NA
d_call: NA

cdr3_nt: TGCAGCGTTGAGACGGGGACAGATACGCAGTATTTT
cdr3_aa: CSVETGTDTQYF
v_call: TRBV29-1
j_call: TRBJ2-3
clone_size: NA
d_call: NA

cdr3_nt: TGTGCCAGCAGCGGTTACAGACAGGGGGAGTCTGAAGCTTTCTTT
cdr3_aa: CASSGYRQGESEAFF
v_call: TRBV9
j_call: TRBJ1-1
clone_size: NA
d_call: TRBD1

cdr3_nt: TGTGCCAGCAGCCAACTAGCGGGGTTTACCTACGAGCAGTACTTC
cdr3_aa: CASSQLAGFTYEQYF
v_call: TRBV11-1
j_call: TRBJ2-7
clone_size: few
d_call: TRBD2

cdr3_nt: TGTGCCAGCAGCGTAGTTAGATTCTGGAGATTCTTCACAGATACGCAGTATTTT
cdr3_aa: CASSVVRFWRFFTDTQYF
v_call: TRBV9
j_call: TRBJ2-3
clone_size: few
d_call: NA

cdr3_nt: TGTGCCAGCAGGTCTGGGGAAGAGGAGACCCAGTACTTC
cdr3_aa: CASRSGEEETQYF
v_call: TRBV12-3/TRBV12-4
j_call: TRBJ2-5
clone_size: many
d_call: NA

cdr3_nt: TGTGCCAGCAGCGGAAGCACAGGGGCCCCCACTGAAGCTTTCTTT
cdr3_aa: CASSGSTGAPTEAFF
v_call: TRBV7-6
j_call: TRBJ1-1
clone_size: NA
d_call: TRBD1

cdr3_nt: TGTGCCAGCAGCTTAGGAGTAGGGGGTGGATCACCCCTCCACTTT
cdr3_aa: CASSLGVGGGSPLHF
v_call: TRBV7-9
j_call: TRBJ1-6
clone_size: NA
d_call: NA

cdr3_nt: TGTGTCAGCAGTTTATGGTCTGGGGGCGCCTCCTCAGGCGAGCAGTACTTC
cdr3_aa: CVSSLWSGGASSGEQYF
v_call: TRBV12-3/TRBV12-4
j_call: TRBJ2-7
clone_size: NA
d_call: NA

cdr3_nt: TGCAGTGCTAGACCCGGGACGGCCACAGCCGAGCAGTACTTC
cdr3_aa: CSARPGTATAEQYF
v_call: TRBV20-1
j_call: TRBJ2-7
clone_size: NA
d_call: NA

cdr3_nt: TGCGCCAGCAGCCAAGATCTAGGAGCGGGGGGATTCTTTGGCAATGAGCAGTTCTTC
cdr3_aa: CASSQDLGAGGFFGNEQFF
v_call: TRBV4-1
j_call: TRBJ2-1
clone_size: NA
d_call: TRBD2

cdr3_nt: TGTGCCAGCAGCCCGAGGAGGAACCCCTACGAGCAGTACTTC
cdr3_aa: CASSPRRNPYEQYF
v_call: TRBV7-8
j_call: TRBJ2-7
clone_size: NA
d_call: NA

cdr3_nt: TGTGCCAGCAGCTTCGGTCGGACGGAGCAGTACTTC
cdr3_aa: CASSFGRTEQYF
v_call: TRBV7-2
j_call: TRBJ2-5
clone_size: NA
d_call: NA

cdr3_nt: TGTGCCAGCAGTCCCCAGCGGGGGGGCCCCTACGAGCAGTACTTC
cdr3_aa: CASSPQRGGPYEQYF
v_call: TRBV6-5
j_call: TRBJ2-7
clone_size: few
d_call: TRBD2

cdr3_nt: TGCGCCAGCAGCCAAGGGACAGGGGGCATCGAGCAGTACTTC
cdr3_aa: CASSQGTGGIEQYF
v_call: TRBV4-1
j_call: TRBJ2-7
clone_size: NA
d_call: TRBD1

cdr3_nt: TGTGCCAGCTCACGACGAGGAACTTTAGCGGCGAGCACAGATACGCAGTATTTT
cdr3_aa: CASSRRGTLAASTDTQYF
v_call: TRBV18
j_call: TRBJ2-3
clone_size: NA
d_call: NA

cdr3_nt: TGCGCCAGCAGCTTGATAGCGGACAATGAGCAGTTCTTC
cdr3_aa: CASSLIADNEQFF
v_call: TRBV5-1
j_call: TRBJ2-1
clone_size: few
d_call: NA

cdr3_nt: TGTGCCAGCATTGGGACTGCGAATGAGCAGTTCTTC
cdr3_aa: CASIGTANEQFF
v_call: TRBV2
j_call: TRBJ2-1
clone_size: NA
d_call: NA

cdr3_nt: TGTGCCAGCAGCTTTCTGGACCTCTACGAGCAGTACTTC
cdr3_aa: CASSFLDLYEQYF
v_call: TRBV5-6
j_call: TRBJ2-7
clone_size: NA
d_call: NA

cdr3_nt: TGCAGCGTTGGAAAAGGGCGGGGAGGGGACGAGCAGTACTTC
cdr3_aa: CSVGKGRGGDEQYF
v_call: TRBV29-1
j_call: TRBJ2-7
clone_size: NA
d_call: TRBD2

cdr3_nt: TGTGCCAGCAGCTTAATTGGTGATCCCGGGACTAGCGGACACAATGAGCAGTTCTTC
cdr3_aa: CASSLIGDPGTSGHNEQFF
v_call: TRBV7-9
j_call: TRBJ2-1
clone_size: few
d_call: TRBD2

cdr3_nt: TGTGCCAGCATCCAAAGGGTTGGGACAGGCCTCTCTGGGGCCAACGTCCTGACTTTC
cdr3_aa: CASIQRVGTGLSGANVLTF
v_call: TRBV6-1
j_call: TRBJ2-6
clone_size: NA
d_call: TRBD1

cdr3_nt: TGTGCCAGCAGCTACTACAGGGACGAGCAGTACTTC
cdr3_aa: CASSYYRDEQYF
v_call: TRBV5-5
j_call: TRBJ2-7
clone_size: few
d_call: NA

cdr3_nt: TGTGCCAGCAGCCACCCCACCAGTAGCAATCAGCCCCAGCATTTT
cdr3_aa: CASSHPTSSNQPQHF
v_call: TRBV28
j_call: TRBJ1-5
clone_size: NA
d_call: NA

cdr3_nt: TGTGCCATCACCAGAACCTCGACTAGCGGGGGGTACAATGAGCAGTTCTTC
cdr3_aa: CAITRTSTSGGYNEQFF
v_call: TRBV10-3
j_call: TRBJ2-1
clone_size: NA
d_call: TRBD2

cdr3_nt: TGTGCCAGCAGTTTAAGTCCGGTGGGGAATGAGCAGTTCTTC
cdr3_aa: CASSLSPVGNEQFF
v_call: TRBV28
j_call: TRBJ2-1
clone_size: few
d_call: NA

cdr3_nt: TGCAGTGCCGCCAGAATTAGCGGGGATGCCCCCTACGAGCAGTACTTC
cdr3_aa: CSAARISGDAPYEQYF
v_call: TRBV20-1
j_call: TRBJ2-7
clone_size: few
d_call: TRBD2

cdr3_nt: TGTGCCAGCAGCCCCCGTGGAGGGGCCACCTTGGGAACTGAAGCTTTCTTT
cdr3_aa: CASSPRGGATLGTEAFF
v_call: TRBV7-3
j_call: TRBJ1-1
clone_size: once
d_call: NA

cdr3_nt: TGTGCCAGCAGCTTAGACTCAGGGTGGAATGAAAAACTGTTTTTT
cdr3_aa: CASSLDSGWNEKLFF
v_call: TRBV7-2
j_call: TRBJ1-4
clone_size: few
d_call: NA

cdr3_nt: TGTGCCAGCAGTTTTGGAGGTCAGGGTGAAGCTTTCTTT
cdr3_aa: CASSFGGQGEAFF
v_call: TRBV27
j_call: TRBJ1-1
clone_size: NA
d_call: NA

cdr3_nt: TGTACCAGCAGTCCGAACACCTACGAGCAGTACTTC
cdr3_aa: CTSSPNTYEQYF
v_call: TRBV12-3/TRBV12-4
j_call: TRBJ2-7
clone_size: NA
d_call: NA

cdr3_nt: TGCAGTGCTAGAGCTCCTTGGGGGAGCGAAGATATCGTCGGCTACACCTTC
cdr3_aa: CSARAPWGSEDIVGYTF
v_call: TRBV20-1
j_call: TRBJ1-2
clone_size: few
d_call: NA

cdr3_nt: TGTGCTAGTGGTTTGACAGAGAGCTCCTACAATGAGCAGTTCTTC
cdr3_aa: CASGLTESSYNEQFF
v_call: TRBV12-5
j_call: TRBJ2-1
clone_size: NA
d_call: NA

cdr3_nt: TGTGCCACCAGTGATTTGCACACAGATGCGCAGTATTTT
cdr3_aa: CATSDLHTDAQYF
v_call: TRBV24-1
j_call: TRBJ2-3
clone_size: few
d_call: NA

cdr3_nt: TGCGCCAGCAGTGAGGGTTACTCTAACTATGGCTACACCTTC
cdr3_aa: CASSEGYSNYGYTF
v_call: TRBV5-1
j_call: TRBJ1-2
clone_size: few
d_call: NA

cdr3_nt: TGCAGTGCTAGAGATTTAGTCTGGGATGAGGCGGATGAAAAACTGTTTTTT
cdr3_aa: CSARDLVWDEADEKLFF
v_call: TRBV20-1
j_call: TRBJ1-4
clone_size: few
d_call: NA

cdr3_nt: TGCAGTGCTCAAAAGGTCGACGAGCAGTACTTC
cdr3_aa: CSAQKVDEQYF
v_call: TRBV20-1
j_call: TRBJ2-7
clone_size: few
d_call: NA

cdr3_nt: TGTGCCAGTGGTAGGACAGGGATATACAATGAGCAGTTCTTC
cdr3_aa: CASGRTGIYNEQFF
v_call: TRBV28
j_call: TRBJ2-1
clone_size: NA
d_call: TRBD1

cdr3_nt: TGTGCCAGCAGCAAAGCGCGGCAGGGGAGATCCTACGAGCAGTACTTC
cdr3_aa: CASSKARQGRSYEQYF
v_call: TRBV21-1
j_call: TRBJ2-7
clone_size: NA
d_call: NA